Each of the 18 T cell receptor beta chains below was sequenced from the same sample in a study of blood T cell repertoires in COVID-19. Clones were sequenced by immunoSEQ multiplex PCR, and TCRdb holds only the in-frame ones, with some missing. The sample lists some 230,000 clones, 75% to 90% occurring once. The sample was PBMCs or T cells enriched from blood (not recorded which). All receptors come from a woman aged 18-29 years in a cohort exposed to, infected with or recovered from COVID-19 (not recorded which).

The chain combines TRBV19 with TRBJ2-3; TRBD1 aligns across 9 bases. Germline assignment: CDR1 LNHDA and CDR2 SQIVND (reference sequence). J was trimmed by 5 bases and V by 3 bases; bases with no gene match: 3. The CDR3 length is 14 residues. CDR3 nucleotides: TGTGCCAGTAGTATCGGACAGGGGATAGATACGCAGTATTTT. Translated, it gives CASSIGQGIDTQYF.

V is TRBV12-3 or TRBV12-4 and J is TRBJ1-1, with D maybe TRBD1 (6 bases). Deletions cut 6 bases from V and 11 bases from J, with 16 bases between. CDR3 length equals 12 residues. The CDR3 is CASSQGRVMAFF. CDR3 nucleotides: TGTGCCAGCAGCCAGGGGCGCGTGATGGCTTTCTTT.

The gene calls are TRBV30 and TRBJ1-2, with 9 bases lining up with TRBD1. The germline gives CDR1 GTSNPN, CDR2 SVGIG (reference sequence). The CDR3 runs to 14 residues. Trimming took 2 bases from V and 4 from J; bases not matched to a gene: 5. CDR3 bases: TGTGCCTGGAGTCCGGGACAGGGACCCTATGGCTACACCTTC. This gives the protein CAWSPGQGPYGYTF.

This sequence joins TRBV9 and TRBJ2-1, with 8 nucleotides matching TRBD2. CDR3 length equals 16 residues. The trim removed 2 bases at V and 4 bases at J, leaving 8 bases unmatched. Germline V gives CDR1 SGDLS, CDR2 YYNGEE. The CDR3 nucleotides are TGTGCCAGCAGCGTGACATCGGGGGGGCCGTACAATGAGCAGTTCTTC. This gives the protein CASSVTSGGPYNEQFF.

The chain employs TRBV28 and TRBJ1-4; tentative D call: TRBD1 (5 bases). The V end lost 2 bases, the J end lost 7 bases, and 11 bases lay between the germline ends. CDR3 length equals 14 residues. Germline V gene lookup returns CDR1 MDHEN and CDR2 SYDVKM. For the CDR3, the DNA is TGTGCCAGCAGTTTAGGGGTGGGGGGTGAAAAACTGTTTTTT. Protein sequence: CASSLGVGGEKLFF. Based on the CDR3 plus reference TRBV28 and TRBJ1-4, the full variable domain is DVKVTQSSRYLVKRTGEKVFLECVQDMDHENMFWYRQDPGLGLRLIYFSYDVKMKEKGDIPEGYSVSREKKERFSLILESASTNQTSMYLCASSLGVGGEKLFFGSGTQLSVL.

This chain uses TRBV9 with TRBJ2-5; 11 nucleotides line up with TRBD2. Germline loops: CDR1 SGDLS, CDR2 YYNGEE. The ends lost 3 bases at V and 5 bases at J; junction bases unmatched: 6. The CDR3 consists of 15 residues. The CDR3 DNA follows: TGTGCCAGCAGCGGTAGCGGGGGGGCCTTGGAGACCCAGTACTTC. Translation gives CASSGSGGALETQYF.

V gene TRBV25-1 combines with J gene TRBJ1-3, with no clear D. With 5 bases removed from V and 3 bases from J, the gap between germline ends came to 14 bases. The CDR3 sequence is 15 residues long. Per germline, CDR1 MGHDK and CDR2 SYGVNS. CDR3 protein: CASSRTDTLGNTIYF. CDR3 coding DNA: TGTGCCAGCAGTAGAACAGACACCCTTGGAAACACCATATATTTT.

The rearrangement links TRBV5-1 to TRBJ1-6; 7 bases line up with TRBD1. J was trimmed by 8 bases and V by 4 bases; bases with no gene match: 18. CDR3 length: 18 residues. From germline, CDR1 is SGHRS and CDR2 YFSETQ. CDR3 region: CASSPESPSRGLDSPLHF. Here the CDR3 DNA reads TGCGCCAGCAGCCCCGAGTCCCCATCCAGGGGGTTAGATTCACCCCTCCACTTT. Full variable domain (remainder filled in from reference TRBV5-1 and TRBJ1-6): KAGVTQTPRYLIKTRGQQVTLSCSPISGHRSVSWYQQTPGQGLQFLFEYFSETQRNKGNFPGRFSGRQFSNSRSEMNVSTLELGDSALYLCASSPESPSRGLDSPLHFGNGTRLTVT.

This clone was recorded once. The chain has TRBV7-3 and TRBJ2-5; possible D gene TRBD1, 5 bases. Deletions cut 5 bases from V and 1 base from J, with 14 bases between. This CDR3 has 15 amino acids. CDR1 and CDR2 (germline): SGHTA, FQGTGA. DNA for the CDR3: TGTGCCAGCAGCCAAGGGCCGACAGTCCAAGAGACCCAGTACTTC. Its protein product is CASSQGPTVQETQYF.

The chain employs TRBV19 and TRBJ2-2; 10 bases match TRBD1. Germline values: CDR1 LNHDA, CDR2 SQIVND (reference sequence). V was pared by 5 bases and J by 5 bases, with 5 bases of the junction left unmatched. The CDR3 runs to 15 residues. CDR3 nucleotide sequence: TGTGCCAGTAGTGTGACAGGGGGCGGTACCGGGGAGCTGTTTTTT. Translated: CASSVTGGGTGELFF.

The chain couples TRBV4-1 to TRBJ1-5; D may be TRBD1 (5 bases). The V and J ends lost 2 bases and 7 bases respectively, with 12 bases between them. The CDR3 has 14 residues. Germline V gives CDR1 MGHRA, CDR2 YSYEKL. CDR3 in amino acids: CASSQWGVDQPQHF. The DNA of the CDR3 is TGCGCCAGCAGCCAATGGGGGGTAGACCAGCCCCAGCATTTT.

V usage is TRBV19 and J usage is TRBJ1-2, with no clear D. Between the trimmed V and J ends, which lost 7 bases and 4 bases, there was a span of 16 bases. The CDR3 length is 14 residues. Germline loops: CDR1 LNHDA, CDR2 SQIVND (reference sequence). The CDR3 loop is CASKRTEQFYGYTF. CDR3 nucleotide sequence: TGTGCCAGTAAGCGGACGGAGCAGTTCTATGGCTACACCTTC. Looking up the rest from reference TRBV19 and TRBJ1-2 gives the full variable domain: DGGITQSPKYLFRKEGQNVTLSCEQNLNHDAMYWYRQDPGQGLRLIYYSQIVNDFQKGDIAEGYSVSREKKESFPLTVTSAQKNPTAFYLCASKRTEQFYGYTFGSGTRLTVV.

This clone came up once. The rearrangement links TRBV6-1 to TRBJ1-6, with D tentatively TRBD1 (5 bases). CDR1 MNHNS and CDR2 SASEGT come from the germline V gene. This CDR3 has 18 amino acids. Between the trimmed V and J ends, which lost 2 bases and 3 bases, there was a span of 17 bases. CDR3 nucleotide sequence: TGTGCCAGCAGTGAACGGGTACAGGCCCAACTCTATAATTCACCCCTCCACTTT. It translates to CASSERVQAQLYNSPLHF.

Here the CDR3 DNA reads TGTGCCAGCAGTTTGGGGGGACAGCGGAATGAAAAACTGTTTTTT. This gives the protein CASSLGGQRNEKLFF. This chain joins TRBV28 and TRBJ1-4, with 7 bases lining up with TRBD1. J gave up 5 bases and V 3 bases, and 6 bases lay outside the gene matches. Germline lookup yields CDR1 MDHEN and CDR2 SYDVKM. There are 15 residues in the CDR3.

Concerning this clone: This sample also contains other DNA sequences that code for the same CDR3. The chain has TRBV9 and TRBJ2-7; 8 bases are a match to TRBD1. V lost 0 bases to trimming and J lost 3 bases; unmatched junction nucleotides: 2. Germline V gene lookup returns CDR1 SGDLS and CDR2 YYNGEE. The CDR3 covers 14 residues. CDR3 amino acids: CASSVGQGNYEQYF. CDR3 nucleotides: TGTGCCAGCAGCGTAGGACAGGGGAACTACGAGCAGTACTTC.

The count of this clone is one. The chain carries TRBV27 and TRBJ2-1; 9 bases map to TRBD2. Germline assignment: CDR1 MNHEY and CDR2 SMNVEV (reference sequence). The CDR3 consists of 15 residues. V dropped 3 bases and J dropped 8; count of bases not matched to a gene: 8. The CDR3 loop reads CASSFLASGVYEQFF. Written as DNA, the CDR3 is TGTGCCAGCAGTTTCTTGGCTAGCGGGGTTTATGAGCAGTTCTTC.

The V and J genes are TRBV28 and TRBJ2-7, with a possible D match to TRBD2 (5 bases). Germline CDR1 and CDR2: MDHEN and SYDVKM. Trimming shortened V by 5 bases and J by 0 bases, and 17 bases separated the two germline ends. There are 16 residues in the CDR3. This CDR3 reads CASSRDRTPFSYEQYF. DNA for the CDR3: TGTGCCAGCAGTAGGGATAGGACTCCGTTCTCCTACGAGCAGTACTTC.

This clone has just one count. The CDR3 bases are TGTGCCAGCAGTGAAGCCACCCGGGGGGGTGAAAAACTGTTTTTT. Its translation is CASSEATRGGEKLFF. The rearrangement joins TRBV2 to TRBJ1-4; possibly TRBD1 for D (5 bases). Trimming pared 0 bases from V and 7 bases from J, leaving 12 bases between. The CDR3 is made up of 15 amino acids. Germline V gene lookup returns CDR1 SNHLY and CDR2 FYNNEI.